These T cell receptor beta chains were read from a single sample in a study of T cell repertoires in aging, cancer and after chemotherapy. TCRdb reprocessed the multiplex PCR reads with MiXCR, giving one entry per CDR3 protein. This repertoire shows around 2,000 distinct CDR3 sequences, 30% to 40% found once; its top ten account for approximately 70%. Source material: blood. These receptors all come from a human donor with a solid tumor. Each CDR3 is given with its conserved first and last residue. Fields, in order: J gene, clone size, V gene, D gene, CDR3 protein, CDR3 DNA. A D gene is named only where the DNA matches it firmly. Clone size is stated in some rows and not others, as once, few, many or a class when expanded.

TRBJ2-7	few	TRBV6-2/TRBV6-3	.	CASTGEGSYEQYF	TGTGCCAGCACGGGGGAAGGGAGCTACGAGCAGTACTTC
TRBJ1-5	.	TRBV18	.	CASSPRTDYQPQHF	TGTGCCAGCTCACCCCGGACAGATTATCAGCCCCAGCATTTT
TRBJ1-2	.	TRBV27	.	CASSLSSARGSQYGYTF	TGTGCCAGCAGTTTATCATCCGCTAGGGGGTCTCAATATGGCTACACCTTC
TRBJ2-6	.	TRBV6-2/TRBV6-3	.	CASSYSRRGFGANVLTF	TGTGCCAGCAGTTACTCGCGAAGGGGCTTTGGGGCCAACGTCCTGACTTTC
TRBJ1-4	medium-sized	TRBV19	.	CASSIVGTGEKLFF	TGTGCCAGTAGTATCGTAGGGACGGGCGAAAAACTGTTTTTT
TRBJ1-5	large	TRBV19	.	CASSVGVEQPQHF	TGTGCCAGTAGTGTAGGGGTGGAGCAGCCCCAGCATTTT
TRBJ2-2	once	TRBV6-5	.	CASSYFVGELFF	TGTGCCAGCAGTTACTTCGTCGGGGAGCTGTTTTTT
TRBJ1-5	.	TRBV27	.	CASSSLNQPQHF	TGTGCCAGCAGTTCTCTTAATCAGCCCCAGCATTTT
TRBJ1-2	few	TRBV6-5	TRBD1	CASNFSRDRGYGYTF	TGTGCCAGCAATTTCTCCCGGGACAGGGGGTATGGCTACACCTTC
TRBJ2-1	.	TRBV20-1	TRBD2	CSARDRETSLYNEQFF	TGCAGTGCTAGAGATAGGGAGACTAGCCTATACAATGAGCAGTTCTTC
TRBJ2-5	few	TRBV5-1	TRBD1	CASSLRGQRGETQYF	TGCGCCAGCAGCTTGAGGGGACAGCGCGGAGAGACCCAGTACTTC
TRBJ2-2	.	TRBV18	.	CASSLSTGELFF	TGTGCCAGCTCACTTTCGACCGGGGAGCTGTTTTTT
TRBJ2-3	.	TRBV18	.	CASSPGSTDTQYF	TGTGCCAGCTCACCAGGTAGCACAGATACGCAGTATTTT
TRBJ1-1	.	TRBV6-6	TRBD1	CASSTRTGENTEAFF	TGTGCCAGCAGTACTCGGACAGGGGAGAACACTGAAGCTTTCTTT
TRBJ1-2	few	TRBV13	.	CASSLTRTGANYGYTF	TGTGCCAGCAGCTTGACGAGGACGGGGGCTAACTATGGCTACACCTTC
TRBJ2-5	medium-sized	TRBV11-3	.	CASSFQETQYF	TGTGCCAGCAGCTTCCAAGAGACCCAGTACTTC
TRBJ2-7	.	TRBV5-4	TRBD1	CASSPQGAYEQYF	TGTGCCAGCAGTCCGCAGGGGGCTTACGAGCAGTACTTC
TRBJ2-1	.	TRBV12-3/TRBV12-4	.	CASSPGQINEQFF	TGTGCCAGCAGCCCCGGACAGATCAATGAGCAGTTCTTC
TRBJ2-1	.	TRBV6-5	TRBD2	CASSYSGGYNEQFF	TGTGCCAGCAGTTACTCCGGGGGGTACAATGAGCAGTTCTTC
TRBJ2-2	few	TRBV28	TRBD2	CASSLEAGVAGELFF	TGTGCCAGCAGTTTGGAGGCGGGAGTGGCCGGGGAGCTGTTTTTT
TRBJ1-2	.	TRBV7-2	TRBD1	CASSLIPAGGAYGYTF	TGTGCCAGCAGCTTAATCCCGGCAGGGGGCGCCTATGGCTACACCTTC
TRBJ2-2	few	TRBV6-2/TRBV6-3	TRBD2	CASSYLAGDTGELFF	TGTGCCAGCAGTTATCTAGCGGGGGACACCGGGGAGCTGTTTTTT
TRBJ2-2	medium-sized	TRBV30	.	CAWRTGTLDTGELFF	TGTGCCTGGAGGACCGGGACGCTAGACACCGGGGAGCTGTTTTTT
TRBJ1-6	.	TRBV18	.	CASSPMGATYNSPLHF	TGTGCCAGCTCACCCATGGGAGCTACGTATAATTCACCCCTCCACTTT
TRBJ2-3	few	TRBV7-9	.	CASSPLSDTQYF	TGTGCCAGCAGCCCTCTAAGTGATACGCAGTATTTT
TRBJ1-1	once	TRBV30	.	CAWSWGPRVAFF	TGTGCCTGGAGTTGGGGTCCCAGGGTGGCTTTCTTT
TRBJ1-2	.	TRBV7-9	.	CASSSRGSYGYTF	TGTGCCAGCAGCTCCAGGGGATCCTATGGCTACACCTTC
TRBJ1-2	few	TRBV7-6	TRBD1	CASSSLTGNGYTF	TGTGCCAGCAGCTCGTTGACAGGGAATGGCTACACCTTC
TRBJ2-5	.	TRBV18	TRBD2	CASSPGLAEKTQYF	TGTGCCAGCTCCCCCGGACTAGCGGAAAAGACCCAGTACTTC
TRBJ2-3	few	TRBV5-4	TRBD2	CASRNERGHTDTQYF	TGTGCCAGCAGAAACGAGCGGGGCCACACAGATACGCAGTATTTT
TRBJ2-7	medium-sized	TRBV19	.	CASSIAGASYEQYF	TGTGCCAGTAGTATAGCGGGAGCGTCCTACGAGCAGTACTTC
TRBJ2-7	.	TRBV14	TRBD1	CASSWDRVGDEQYF	TGTGCCAGCAGCTGGGACAGGGTGGGCGACGAGCAGTACTTC
TRBJ2-1	.	TRBV6-4	TRBD2	CASNTSGSSSYNEQFF	TGTGCCAGCAACACTAGCGGGAGTAGCTCCTACAATGAGCAGTTCTTC
TRBJ2-7	.	TRBV27	.	CASSLLGTVSYEQYF	TGTGCCAGCAGTTTACTCGGGACGGTATCCTACGAGCAGTACTTC
TRBJ1-2	few	TRBV19	.	CASSIDVQGAYGYTF	TGTGCCAGTAGTATAGATGTCCAGGGAGCCTATGGCTACACCTTC
TRBJ2-3	.	TRBV12-5	.	CASGLWGDSTDTQYF	TGTGCTAGTGGTTTGTGGGGTGACAGCACAGATACGCAGTATTTT
TRBJ1-6	few	TRBV19	.	CASTAGLSSYNSPLHF	TGTGCCAGTACCGCAGGTTTGAGCTCCTATAATTCACCCCTCCACTTT
TRBJ2-3	medium-sized	TRBV19	TRBD1	CASRDRGGTDTQYF	TGTGCCAGTAGGGACAGGGGCGGCACAGATACGCAGTATTTT
TRBJ2-5	.	TRBV6-5	TRBD1	CASSYVGGQGMETQYF	TGTGCCAGCAGTTACGTTGGGGGACAGGGTATGGAGACCCAGTACTTC
TRBJ2-5	.	TRBV10-3	TRBD2	CAISERASGGSETQYF	TGTGCCATCAGTGAGAGGGCTAGCGGGGGGTCGGAGACCCAGTACTTC